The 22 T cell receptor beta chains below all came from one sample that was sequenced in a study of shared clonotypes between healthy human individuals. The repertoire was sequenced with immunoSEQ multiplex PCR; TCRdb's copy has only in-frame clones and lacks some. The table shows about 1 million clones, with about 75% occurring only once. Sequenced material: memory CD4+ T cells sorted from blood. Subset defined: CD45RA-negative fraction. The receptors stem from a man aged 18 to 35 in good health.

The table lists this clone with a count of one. The CDR3 coding sequence is TGTGCCAGCAGCTTGAGGGTGGGGGAGCAGTTCTTC. Its translation is CASSLRVGEQFF. The chain joins TRBV7-3 to TRBJ2-1, with D maybe TRBD2 (5 bases). Germline CDR1 is SGHTA and CDR2 is FQGTGA. V shed 3 bases and J shed 10 bases, with 10 bases lying between them. The CDR3 loop spans 12 amino acids.

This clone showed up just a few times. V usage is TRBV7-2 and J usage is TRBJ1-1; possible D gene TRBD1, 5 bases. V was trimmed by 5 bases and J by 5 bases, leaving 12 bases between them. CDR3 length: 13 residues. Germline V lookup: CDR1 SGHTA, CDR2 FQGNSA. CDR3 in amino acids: CASSLRQTTEAFF. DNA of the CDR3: TGTGCCAGCAGCCTAAGACAGACGACTGAAGCTTTCTTT.

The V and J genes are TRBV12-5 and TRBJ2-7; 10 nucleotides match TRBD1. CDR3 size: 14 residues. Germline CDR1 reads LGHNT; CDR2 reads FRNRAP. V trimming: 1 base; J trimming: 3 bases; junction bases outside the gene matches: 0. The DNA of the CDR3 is TGTGCTAGTGGTTTGGGGACAGGGGGCTACGAGCAGTACTTC. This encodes CASGLGTGGYEQYF.

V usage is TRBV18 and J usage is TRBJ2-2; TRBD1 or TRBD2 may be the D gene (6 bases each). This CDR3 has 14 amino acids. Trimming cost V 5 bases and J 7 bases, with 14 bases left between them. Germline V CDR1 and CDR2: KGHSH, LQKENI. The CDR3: CASSSSGGIGELFF. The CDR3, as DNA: TGTGCCAGCTCATCCTCCGGGGGCATCGGGGAGCTGTTTTTT.

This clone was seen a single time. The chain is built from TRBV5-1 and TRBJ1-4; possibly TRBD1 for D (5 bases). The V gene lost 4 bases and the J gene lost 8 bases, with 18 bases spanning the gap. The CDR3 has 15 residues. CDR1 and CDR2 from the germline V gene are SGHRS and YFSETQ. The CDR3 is CASSPGEAENEKLFF. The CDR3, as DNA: TGCGCCAGCAGCCCGGGGGAGGCGGAGAACGAAAAACTGTTTTTT.

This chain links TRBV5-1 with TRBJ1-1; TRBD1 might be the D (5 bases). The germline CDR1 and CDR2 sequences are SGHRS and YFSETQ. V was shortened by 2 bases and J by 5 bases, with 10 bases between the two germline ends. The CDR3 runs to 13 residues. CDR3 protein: CASSLQDRTEAFF. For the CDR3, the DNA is TGCGCCAGCAGCTTACAGGATCGGACTGAAGCTTTCTTT.

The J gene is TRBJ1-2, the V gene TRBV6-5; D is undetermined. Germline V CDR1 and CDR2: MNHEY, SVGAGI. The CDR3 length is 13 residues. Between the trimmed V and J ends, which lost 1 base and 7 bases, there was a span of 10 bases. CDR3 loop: CASSYWQDSGYTF. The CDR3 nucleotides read TGTGCCAGCAGTTACTGGCAGGACTCTGGCTACACCTTC.

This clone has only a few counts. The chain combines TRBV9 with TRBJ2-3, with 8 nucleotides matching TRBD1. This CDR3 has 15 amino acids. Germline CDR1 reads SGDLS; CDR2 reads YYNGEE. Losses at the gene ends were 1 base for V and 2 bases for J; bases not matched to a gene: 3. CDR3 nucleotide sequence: TGTGCCAGCAGCGTAAGGCAGGGGGCCACAGATACGCAGTATTTT. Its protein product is CASSVRQGATDTQYF.

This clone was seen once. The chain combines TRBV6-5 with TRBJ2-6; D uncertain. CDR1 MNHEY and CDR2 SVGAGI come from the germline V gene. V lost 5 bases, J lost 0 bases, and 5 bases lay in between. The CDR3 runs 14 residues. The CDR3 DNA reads TGTGCCAGCAGTCACAGCTCTGGGGCCAACGTCCTGACTTTC. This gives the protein CASSHSSGANVLTF.

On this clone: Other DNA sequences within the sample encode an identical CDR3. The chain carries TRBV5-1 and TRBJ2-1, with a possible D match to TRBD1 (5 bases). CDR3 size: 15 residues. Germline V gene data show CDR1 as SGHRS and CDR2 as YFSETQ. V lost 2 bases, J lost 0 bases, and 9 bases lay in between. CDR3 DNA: TGCGCCAGCAGCTTCCAGGGTAGCTCCTACAATGAGCAGTTCTTC. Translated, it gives CASSFQGSSYNEQFF.

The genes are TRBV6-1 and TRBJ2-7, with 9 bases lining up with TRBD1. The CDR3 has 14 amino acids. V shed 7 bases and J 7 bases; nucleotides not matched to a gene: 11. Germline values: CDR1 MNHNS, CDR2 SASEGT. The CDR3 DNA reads TGTGCCAGCATCCCCCCGGGACAGGGATGGGAGCAGTACTTC. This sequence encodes CASIPPGQGWEQYF.

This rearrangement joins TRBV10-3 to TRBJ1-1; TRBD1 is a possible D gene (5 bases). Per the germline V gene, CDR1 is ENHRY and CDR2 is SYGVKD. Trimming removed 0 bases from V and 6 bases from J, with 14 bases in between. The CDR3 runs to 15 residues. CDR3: CAISESGFRDAEAFF. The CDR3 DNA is TGTGCCATCAGTGAGTCTGGGTTCCGGGACGCTGAAGCTTTCTTT.

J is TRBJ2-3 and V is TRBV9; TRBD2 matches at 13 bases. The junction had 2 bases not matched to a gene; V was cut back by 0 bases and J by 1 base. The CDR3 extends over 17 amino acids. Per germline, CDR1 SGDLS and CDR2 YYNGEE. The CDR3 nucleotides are TGTGCCAGCAGCGTAGATACTAGCGGGAGGGGCACAGATACGCAGTATTTT. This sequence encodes CASSVDTSGRGTDTQYF.

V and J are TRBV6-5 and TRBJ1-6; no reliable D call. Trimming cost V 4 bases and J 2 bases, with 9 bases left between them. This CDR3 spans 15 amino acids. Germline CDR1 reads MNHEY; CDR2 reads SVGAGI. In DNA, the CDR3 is TGTGCCAGCAGTTCAATCGGGACCTATAATTCACCCCTCCACTTT. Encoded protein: CASSSIGTYNSPLHF.

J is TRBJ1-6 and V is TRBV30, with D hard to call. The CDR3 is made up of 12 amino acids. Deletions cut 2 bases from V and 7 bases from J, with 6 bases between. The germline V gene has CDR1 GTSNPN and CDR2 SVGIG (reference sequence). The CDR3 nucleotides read TGTGCCTGGAGTCCACCGAATTCACCCCTCCACTTT. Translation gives CAWSPPNSPLHF.

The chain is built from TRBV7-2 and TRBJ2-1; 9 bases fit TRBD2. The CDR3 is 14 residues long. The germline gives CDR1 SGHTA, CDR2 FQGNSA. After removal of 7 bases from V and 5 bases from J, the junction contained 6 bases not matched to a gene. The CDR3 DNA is TGTGCCAGCACCCAGGGACTAGCAAACAATGAGCAGTTCTTC. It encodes CASTQGLANNEQFF. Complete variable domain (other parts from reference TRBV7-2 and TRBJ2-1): GAGVSQSPSNKVTEKGKDVELRCDPISGHTALYWYRQSLGQGLEFLIYFQGNSAPDKSGLPSDRFSAERTGGSVSTLTIQRTQQEDSAVYLCASTQGLANNEQFFGPGTRLTVL.

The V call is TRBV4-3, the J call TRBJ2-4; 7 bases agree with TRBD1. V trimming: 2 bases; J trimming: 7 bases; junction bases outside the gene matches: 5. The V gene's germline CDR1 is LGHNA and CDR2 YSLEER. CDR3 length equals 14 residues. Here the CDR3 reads CASSQQGVRNIQYF. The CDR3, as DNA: TGCGCCAGCAGCCAACAGGGGGTACGGAACATTCAGTACTTC.

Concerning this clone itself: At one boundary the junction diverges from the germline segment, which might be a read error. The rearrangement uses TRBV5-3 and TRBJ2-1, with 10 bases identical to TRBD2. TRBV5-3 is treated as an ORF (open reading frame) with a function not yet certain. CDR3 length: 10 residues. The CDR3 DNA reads TGTGCCAGAAGCTCAGCGGGAGGGGTCTTC. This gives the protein CARSSAGGVF.

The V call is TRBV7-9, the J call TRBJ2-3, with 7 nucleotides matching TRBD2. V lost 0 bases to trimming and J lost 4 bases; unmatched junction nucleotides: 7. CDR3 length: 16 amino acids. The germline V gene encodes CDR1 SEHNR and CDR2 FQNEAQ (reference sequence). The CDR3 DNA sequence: TGTGCCAGCAGCTTAGCGAGCGGGACCGTTCCAGATACGCAGTATTTT. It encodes CASSLASGTVPDTQYF. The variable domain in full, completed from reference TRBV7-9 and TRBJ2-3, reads DTGVSQNPRHKITKRGQNVTFRCDPISEHNRLYWYRQTLGQGPEFLTYFQNEAQLEKSRLLSDRFSAERPKGSFSTLEIQRTEQGDSAMYLCASSLASGTVPDTQYFGPGTRLTVL.

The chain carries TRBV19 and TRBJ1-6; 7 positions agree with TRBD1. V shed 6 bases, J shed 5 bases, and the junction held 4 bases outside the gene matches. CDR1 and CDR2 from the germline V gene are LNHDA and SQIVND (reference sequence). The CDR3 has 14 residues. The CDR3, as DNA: TGTGCCAGTAGGGTCGGGACAGATAATTCACCCCTCCACTTT. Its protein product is CASRVGTDNSPLHF.

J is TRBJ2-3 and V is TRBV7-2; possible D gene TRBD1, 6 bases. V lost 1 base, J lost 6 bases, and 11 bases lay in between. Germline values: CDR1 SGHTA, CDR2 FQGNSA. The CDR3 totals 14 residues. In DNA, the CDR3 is TGTGCCAGCAGCTTAGGACAGGTTGGGGATACGCAGTATTTT. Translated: CASSLGQVGDTQYF.

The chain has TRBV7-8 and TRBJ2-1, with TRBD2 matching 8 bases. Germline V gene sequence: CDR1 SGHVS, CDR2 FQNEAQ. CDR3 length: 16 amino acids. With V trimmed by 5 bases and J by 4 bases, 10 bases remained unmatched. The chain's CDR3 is CASSTSGLASYNEQFF. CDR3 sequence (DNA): TGTGCCAGCAGCACAAGTGGACTAGCTTCTTACAATGAGCAGTTCTTC.